The next 9 T cell receptor beta chains were all read from a single sample in a study of cytomegalovirus exposure and HLA in healthy donors. The PCR ran on 60 Vbeta and 13 Jbeta primers. Using immunoSEQ multiplex PCR, the repertoire was profiled, and TCRdb retains in-frame clones only, with some absent. The table lists some 180,000 clones, under 85% of them singletons. The sequenced material came from PBMCs. These receptors came from a male donor in good health and CMV-seronegative.

CDR3 region: CASSLAGGTDTQYF. The CDR3 DNA reads as TGTGCCAGCAGCTTAGCGGGGGGTACAGATACGCAGTATTTT. The chain joins TRBV7-3 to TRBJ2-3; 8 nucleotides align to TRBD2. V shed 2 bases and J 3 bases; nucleotides not matched to a gene: 1. Germline V gene lookup returns CDR1 SGHTA and CDR2 FQGTGA. This CDR3 has 14 amino acids.

The rearrangement links TRBV4-1 to TRBJ2-7, with 10 positions matching TRBD2. Trimming at V came to 4 bases and at J to 4 bases, leaving 10 bases not matched to a gene. This CDR3 is built from 16 residues. The germline V gene encodes CDR1 MGHRA and CDR2 YSYEKL. CDR3: CASSREGPSGSYEQYF. CDR3 nucleotide sequence: TGCGCCAGCAGCCGCGAGGGGCCTAGCGGGAGTTACGAGCAGTACTTC.

This chain links TRBV6-6 with TRBJ1-2, with 8 bases lining up with TRBD1. V was clipped by 6 bases and J by 6 bases; unmatched bases: 6. Per the germline V gene, CDR1 is MNHNY and CDR2 is SVGAGI (reference sequence). The CDR3 runs to 13 residues. CDR3 nucleotide sequence: TGTGCCAGCAGATATACAGGGGGAGATGGCTACACCTTC. The encoded protein is CASRYTGGDGYTF.

This chain uses TRBV11-2 with TRBJ2-2; TRBD2 matches 10 bases. V shed 5 bases and J 6 bases; nucleotides not matched to a gene: 6. The CDR3 length is 15 residues. Per the germline V gene, CDR1 is SGHAT and CDR2 is FQNNGV. CDR3 in amino acids: CASSQTTSGAGELFF. Here the CDR3 DNA reads TGTGCCAGCAGCCAAACAACTAGCGGGGCCGGGGAGCTGTTTTTT.

The rearrangement joins TRBV2 to TRBJ1-2; 9 bases fit TRBD1. The junction had 7 bases not matched to a gene; V was cut back by 7 bases and J by 4 bases. This CDR3 contains 14 residues. Germline assignment: CDR1 SNHLY and CDR2 FYNNEI. The CDR3 sequence is CASKSGTGTYGYTF. In DNA, the CDR3 is TGTGCCAGCAAGTCCGGGACAGGGACCTATGGCTACACCTTC.

This chain uses TRBV18 with TRBJ1-5, with 9 positions matching TRBD1. Germline-derived CDR1 and CDR2 are KGHSH and LQKENI. The CDR3 length is 17 residues. Trimming took 4 bases from V and 0 from J; bases not matched to a gene: 7. CDR3 region: CASSLFRDRDSNQPQHF. The CDR3 coding sequence is TGTGCCAGCTCACTCTTCCGGGACAGGGATAGCAATCAGCCCCAGCATTTT.

The CDR3 here is CASSLRQGGNQPQHF. The DNA for the CDR3 is TGCGCCAGCAGCCTTAGACAGGGCGGCAATCAGCCCCAGCATTTT. This chain connects TRBV4-1 to TRBJ1-5; 7 nucleotides line up with TRBD1. Germline CDR1 MGHRA, CDR2 YSYEKL. The CDR3 extends over 15 amino acids. V shed 4 bases, J shed 2 bases, and the junction held 5 bases outside the gene matches.

V is TRBV6-5 and J is TRBJ1-3, with D possibly matching TRBD1 (6 bases). V was shortened by 6 bases and J by 0 bases, with 9 bases between the two germline ends. Germline CDR1 MNHEY, CDR2 SVGAGI. This CDR3 has 14 residues. The CDR3 is CASRLTGSGNTIYF. The CDR3 DNA follows: TGTGCCAGCAGACTGACAGGCTCTGGAAACACCATATATTTT.

The genes are TRBV6-5 and TRBJ2-4; weak D call: TRBD1 (6 bases). Trimming took 0 bases from V and 5 from J, leaving 8 bases between them. Germline V gives CDR1 MNHEY, CDR2 SVGAGI. This CDR3 is 14 amino acids long. CDR3 protein: CASSYSKGENIQYF. For the CDR3, the DNA is TGTGCCAGCAGTTACTCGAAGGGGGAAAACATTCAGTACTTC.